The 19 T cell receptor beta chains below come from one sample, sequenced in a study of spatial heterogeneity in lung cancer. Whole-study findings and limits: Within tumors, counts of expanded alpha and beta TCRs tracked tumor mutation counts.

These receptors have no identified antigens. Time point indicated: sample taken at primary tumor resection. TCRdb processed the 5' RACE reads anew with MiXCR; each CDR3 protein has one entry. This sample yields approximately 23,000 distinct CDR3 sequences, of which 4.8% are seen a single time; 9.9% belongs to the top ten. The sample was lung tumor tissue, taken at surgery. All receptors come from a male donor with early-stage non-small cell lung cancer.

The V call is TRBV6-2 or TRBV6-3, the J call TRBJ2-7; 7 positions agree with TRBD2. The CDR3 loop spans 15 amino acids. CDR1 is MNHEY, CDR2 SVGEGT, per germline. Trimming cost V 5 bases and J 3 bases; bases outside gene matches: 10. CDR3 sequence reads: CASSRSGWSIYEQYF. DNA for the CDR3: TGTGCCAGCAGTCGTAGCGGGTGGAGCATCTACGAGCAGTACTTC.

This clonotype was detected many times. The chain has TRBV6-4 and TRBJ1-1; D unresolved. This CDR3 spans 16 amino acids. CDR1 MRHNA and CDR2 SNTAGT come from the germline V gene. The ends were cut back, 10 bases at V and 4 bases at J, with 25 bases in the middle. CDR3 sequence: CATGFGLPDQGTEAFF. The CDR3 DNA reads TGTGCCACCGGGTTCGGGCTGCCGGACCAAGGCACTGAAGCTTTCTTT.

This clonotype has just a few counts. V and J are TRBV7-2 and TRBJ2-7, with 8 bases aligning to TRBD2. The CDR3 sequence is 16 residues long. V dropped 1 base and J dropped 3; count of bases not matched to a gene: 8. The germline gives CDR1 SGHTA, CDR2 FQGNSA. The CDR3: CASSLEALAGIYEQYF. The CDR3 region has the DNA TGTGCCAGCAGCTTAGAAGCCCTAGCGGGTATCTACGAGCAGTACTTC.

This clonotype turned up a few times. Germline and junction disagree at one end, which may indicate a read error. The chain carries TRBV7-7 and TRBJ2-3; TRBD2 matches at 8 bases. The CDR3 is 13 residues long. Germline V gene lookup returns CDR1 SSHAT and CDR2 FNYEAQ (reference sequence). The chain's CDR3 is CASSASGTDTQYF. CDR3 coding DNA: TGTGCTAGCAGCGCTAGCGGGACAGATACGCAGTATTTT.

This clonotype was observed many times. J is TRBJ2-7 and V is TRBV24-1; 7 nucleotides agree with TRBD1. The CDR3 has 14 residues. Germline CDR1 reads KGHDR; CDR2 reads SFDVKD. Trimming took 9 bases from V and 7 from J; bases not matched to a gene: 14. The CDR3, as DNA: TGTGCCACCTATCCGGACAGGCCCACTTGGGAGCAGTACTTC. It translates to CATYPDRPTWEQYF.

This clonotype was counted between two and nine times. The CDR3: CASSFLSIVNEQFF. The CDR3 DNA is TGTGCCAGCAGCTTTTTGTCGATCGTGAATGAGCAGTTCTTC. The J gene is TRBJ2-1, the V gene TRBV7-8; D unresolved. V shed 3 bases and J shed 7 bases, with 13 bases lying between them. Germline V gene data show CDR1 as SGHVS and CDR2 as FQNEAQ. The CDR3 contains 14 residues.

This clonotype was observed once. V and J are TRBV18 and TRBJ2-7, with D tentatively TRBD2 (5 bases). Trimming took 5 bases from V and 3 from J, leaving 8 bases between them. Germline values: CDR1 KGHSH, CDR2 LQKENI. The CDR3 consists of 12 residues. The CDR3 loop reads CASSSGDYEQYF. The DNA of the CDR3 is TGTGCCAGCTCATCCGGGGACTACGAGCAGTACTTC.

This clonotype was counted at least ten times. The rearrangement uses TRBV6-5 and TRBJ2-2, with D uncertain. Trimming left V 0 bases short and J 2 bases short, with 7 bases between. CDR1 MNHEY and CDR2 SVGAGI come from the germline V gene. The length of the CDR3 is 15 residues. CDR3 amino acids: CASSYSPRNTGELFF. CDR3 coding DNA: TGTGCCAGCAGTTACTCGCCGCGAAACACCGGGGAGCTGTTTTTT.

Many counts were recorded for this clonotype. This chain uses TRBV4-1 with TRBJ2-7, with 8 nucleotides matching TRBD1. This CDR3 is built from 15 residues. In germline, CDR1 is MGHRA, CDR2 YSYEKL. V was pared by 3 bases and J by 1 base, with 5 bases of the junction left unmatched. CDR3 protein: CASSHLTGDSYEQYF. CDR3 nucleotide sequence: TGCGCCAGCAGCCACCTGACAGGGGATTCCTACGAGCAGTACTTC.

This chain uses TRBV5-1 with TRBJ2-5, with 15 bases fitting TRBD2. Losses at the gene ends were 4 bases for V and 5 bases for J; bases not matched to a gene: 6. The CDR3 sequence is 16 residues long. Germline CDR1 is SGHRS and CDR2 is YFSETQ. CDR3: CASSRTSGGAVETQYF. The CDR3 DNA sequence: TGCGCCAGCAGCCGGACTAGCGGGGGGGCCGTGGAGACCCAGTACTTC.

This chain joins TRBV7-3 and TRBJ1-1, with D possibly TRBD1 on 6 matching bases. Per the germline V gene, CDR1 is SGHTA and CDR2 is FQGTGA. Trimming took 2 bases from V and 4 from J, leaving 11 bases between them. CDR3 length: 14 amino acids. Here the CDR3 DNA reads TGTGCCAGCAGCTTAGGGGGGGCGCCCACTGAAGCTTTCTTT. It encodes CASSLGGAPTEAFF.

This clonotype was counted between two and nine times. The chain links TRBV2 to TRBJ1-3; the match to TRBD1 covers 7 bases. The germline V gene encodes CDR1 SNHLY and CDR2 FYNNEI. The CDR3 is 12 amino acids. Germline trimming cut 6 bases from V and 8 bases from J; bases unmatched to any gene: 4. The CDR3, as DNA: TGTGCCAGCAGATCGAGGGGGCACACCATATATTTT. Amino acid sequence: CASRSRGHTIYF.

In this sample, this clonotype turned up many times. The genes are TRBV4-2 and TRBJ2-7; the D gene is possibly TRBD2 (5 bases). Germline CDR1 LGHNA, CDR2 YNFKEQ. The V end lost 4 bases, the J end lost 3 bases, and 13 bases lay between the germline ends. This CDR3 has 14 residues. The CDR3 nucleotides read TGTGCCAGCAGCCCTACTAGAGGAGGCTACGAGCAGTACTTC. Translating it yields CASSPTRGGYEQYF.

This clonotype was seen many times. This chain links TRBV20-1 with TRBJ1-2; D gene ambiguous. V was clipped by 5 bases and J by 1 base, with 11 bases between them. The CDR3 spans 13 residues. Germline V gives CDR1 DFQATT, CDR2 SNEGSKA (reference sequence). The CDR3 nucleotides are TGCAGTGCTCCCCTGACCTTTAACTATGGCTACACCTTC. Translated, it gives CSAPLTFNYGYTF.

This clonotype was counted a few times. The rearrangement joins TRBV20-1 to TRBJ2-7; D could derive from TRBD1 or TRBD2 (6 bases each). Germline values: CDR1 DFQATT, CDR2 SNEGSKA (reference sequence). Trimming cost V 5 bases and J 3 bases, with 17 bases left between them. This CDR3 has 14 amino acids. The CDR3 DNA reads as TGCAGTGCTGGGGCCCCGGGGGCCAACTACGAGCAGTACTTC. Translated: CSAGAPGANYEQYF.

The sample holds a few counts of this clonotype. The chain combines TRBV7-9 with TRBJ2-7; possibly TRBD2 for D (7 bases). The CDR3 totals 17 residues. Germline V gene lookup returns CDR1 SEHNR and CDR2 FQNEAQ (reference sequence). Trimming stripped 2 bases from V and 0 bases from J, with 17 bases between. The CDR3 spells CASSLFRRGGRSYEQYF. DNA for the CDR3: TGTGCCAGCAGCTTATTTCGGCGCGGGGGCCGCTCCTACGAGCAGTACTTC. The complete variable domain, with remaining parts taken from reference TRBV7-9 and TRBJ2-7, reads DTGVSQNPRHKITKRGQNVTFRCDPISEHNRLYWYRQTLGQGPEFLTYFQNEAQLEKSRLLSDRFSAERPKGSFSTLEIQRTEQGDSAMYLCASSLFRRGGRSYEQYFGPGTRLTVT.

This clonotype qualifies as medium-sized. V and J are TRBV6-2 or TRBV6-3 and TRBJ2-7; 8 bases are shared with TRBD2. Germline V CDR1 and CDR2: MNHEY, SVGEGT. Trimming took 4 bases from V and 7 from J; bases not matched to a gene: 24. The CDR3 is 19 residues long. CDR3 nucleotides: TGTGCCAGCAGTTTCTCCGTAGGCGGGAGGCCCCCTCCCAATGTAGAGCAGTACTTC. Translated: CASSFSVGGRPPPNVEQYF.

Ten or more counts support this clonotype. This chain joins TRBV6-6 and TRBJ2-3; a weak D match, TRBD1 (6 bases). Trimming took off 6 bases at V and 2 bases at J, with 12 bases between the two ends. The CDR3 consists of 14 residues. Germline-derived CDR1 and CDR2 are MNHNY and SVGAGI (reference sequence). The CDR3 region is CASRKDSPTDTQYF. The CDR3 DNA sequence: TGTGCCAGCAGAAAGGACAGCCCCACAGATACGCAGTATTTT.

This clonotype was picked up many times. This sequence joins TRBV24-1 and TRBJ2-3; D could derive from TRBD1 or TRBD2 (5 bases each). CDR1 KGHDR and CDR2 SFDVKD come from the germline V gene. This CDR3 region has 14 residues. Trimming pared 7 bases from V and 4 bases from J, leaving 14 bases between. The chain's CDR3 is CATRGRGDADTQYF. The CDR3 region has the DNA TGTGCCACCAGAGGCCGAGGGGACGCAGATACGCAGTATTTT.